Listed below are T cell receptor beta chains from one sample, sequenced in a study of shared clonotypes between healthy human individuals. The table came from immunoSEQ multiplex PCR; TCRdb's copy has only in-frame clones and leaves some out. The data contain approximately 2.5 million clones, roughly nine tenths of them singletons. Sequencing was performed on naive CD4+ T cells sorted from blood. These receptors were taken from a man younger than 30 in good health. The CDR3 runs from the conserved cysteine through the conserved F or W. Fields, in order: J gene, clone size, D gene, V gene, CDR3 protein, CDR3 DNA. A D gene is named only where the DNA matches it firmly. Rows may omit the clone size; those that give it use once, few, many or a size class.

j_gene: TRBJ2-5; abundance: -; d_gene: -; v_gene: TRBV30; CDR3aa: CAWSPQRETQYF; CDR3nt: TGTGCCTGGAGTCCCCAGCGTGAGACCCAGTACTTC
j_gene: TRBJ2-2; abundance: -; d_gene: -; v_gene: TRBV9; CDR3aa: CASSAPSRDRAYTGELFF; CDR3nt: TGTGCCAGCAGCGCTCCTTCCCGGGACCGAGCGTACACCGGGGAGCTGTTTTTT
j_gene: TRBJ1-4; abundance: -; d_gene: -; v_gene: TRBV2; CDR3aa: CASSNRVLEKLFF; CDR3nt: TGTGCCAGCAGCAATCGTGTTCTTGAAAAACTGTTTTTT
j_gene: TRBJ2-1; abundance: -; d_gene: -; v_gene: TRBV2; CDR3aa: CAARGDLYNEQFF; CDR3nt: TGTGCCGCACGAGGGGATCTCTACAATGAGCAGTTCTTC
j_gene: TRBJ2-5; abundance: -; d_gene: TRBD2; v_gene: TRBV7-2; CDR3aa: CASSLEPSGRETQYF; CDR3nt: TGTGCCAGCAGCTTAGAACCTAGCGGGAGGGAGACCCAGTACTTC
j_gene: TRBJ2-5; abundance: -; d_gene: TRBD2; v_gene: TRBV5-1; CDR3aa: CASSLDASGGGETQYF; CDR3nt: TGCGCCAGCAGCTTGGACGCTAGCGGGGGGGGCGAGACCCAGTACTTC
j_gene: TRBJ2-1; abundance: -; d_gene: -; v_gene: TRBV4-1; CDR3aa: CASSQDFLAGEQFF; CDR3nt: TGCGCCAGCAGCCAAGATTTTTTGGCAGGCGAGCAGTTCTTC
j_gene: TRBJ1-6; abundance: -; d_gene: -; v_gene: TRBV18; CDR3aa: CASSRGTGNSPLHF; CDR3nt: TGTGCCAGCTCACGAGGCACGGGTAATTCACCCCTCCACTTT
j_gene: TRBJ1-3; abundance: -; d_gene: -; v_gene: TRBV30; CDR3aa: CAWNRQVGDTIYF; CDR3nt: TGTGCCTGGAATCGTCAGGTCGGCGACACCATATATTTT
j_gene: TRBJ2-5; abundance: -; d_gene: TRBD1; v_gene: TRBV5-1; CDR3aa: CASSPGQGRETQYF; CDR3nt: TGCGCCAGCAGCCCTGGACAGGGTAGGGAGACCCAGTACTTC
j_gene: TRBJ1-5; abundance: -; d_gene: -; v_gene: TRBV5-8; CDR3aa: CASSWGLGNQPQHF; CDR3nt: TGTGCCAGCAGTTGGGGGCTGGGGAATCAGCCCCAGCATTTT
j_gene: TRBJ2-3; abundance: -; d_gene: TRBD1; v_gene: TRBV5-1; CDR3aa: CASSRDRETDTQYF; CDR3nt: TGCGCCAGCAGCCGGGACAGGGAAACAGATACGCAGTATTTT
j_gene: TRBJ2-1; abundance: -; d_gene: TRBD1; v_gene: TRBV12-5; CDR3aa: CASGLVQGTEFYNEQFF; CDR3nt: TGTGCTAGTGGTTTGGTCCAAGGGACAGAGTTTTACAATGAGCAGTTCTTC
j_gene: TRBJ2-2; abundance: -; d_gene: -; v_gene: TRBV5-1; CDR3aa: CASSLLGTGELFF; CDR3nt: TGCGCCAGCAGTCTCTTGGGGACCGGGGAGCTGTTTTTT
j_gene: TRBJ2-5; abundance: once; d_gene: TRBD1; v_gene: TRBV5-4; CDR3aa: CASSSTGGAETQYF; CDR3nt: TGTGCCAGCAGCTCGACAGGGGGGGCGGAGACCCAGTACTTC
j_gene: TRBJ2-7; abundance: -; d_gene: -; v_gene: TRBV19; CDR3aa: CASSIGTVTYEQYF; CDR3nt: TGTGCCAGTAGTATAGGGACAGTGACCTACGAGCAGTACTTC
j_gene: TRBJ2-3; abundance: -; d_gene: TRBD1; v_gene: TRBV30; CDR3aa: CAWSVKAGGDTQYF; CDR3nt: TGTGCCTGGAGTGTAAAGGCAGGGGGAGATACGCAGTATTTT
j_gene: TRBJ1-6; abundance: -; d_gene: -; v_gene: TRBV5-4; CDR3aa: CASSSENSPLHF; CDR3nt: TGTGCCAGCAGCTCAGAGAATTCACCCCTCCACTTT
j_gene: TRBJ2-1; abundance: -; d_gene: -; v_gene: TRBV11-2; CDR3aa: CASSLSRQSSNEQFF; CDR3nt: TGTGCCAGCAGCTTATCTCGGCAATCGTCCAATGAGCAGTTCTTC
j_gene: TRBJ2-3; abundance: -; d_gene: TRBD2; v_gene: TRBV28; CDR3aa: CASSQLAASTDTQYF; CDR3nt: TGTGCCAGCAGTCAACTAGCGGCTAGCACAGATACGCAGTATTTT
j_gene: TRBJ1-5; abundance: -; d_gene: -; v_gene: TRBV5-1; CDR3aa: CASSSDGTDQPQHF; CDR3nt: TGCGCCAGCAGCTCAGACGGGACGGATCAGCCCCAGCATTTT
j_gene: TRBJ2-7; abundance: -; d_gene: -; v_gene: TRBV7-6; CDR3aa: CASSLGNSYEQYF; CDR3nt: TGTGCCAGCAGCCTTGGAAACTCCTACGAGCAGTACTTC
j_gene: TRBJ2-1; abundance: -; d_gene: -; v_gene: TRBV7-2; CDR3aa: CASSAGIKQFF; CDR3nt: TGTGCCAGCAGCGCCGGGATAAAGCAGTTCTTC
j_gene: TRBJ2-7; abundance: -; d_gene: TRBD2; v_gene: TRBV19; CDR3aa: CASRNLAGASYEQYF; CDR3nt: TGTGCCAGTAGAAATTTAGCGGGGGCCTCCTACGAGCAGTACTTC
j_gene: TRBJ2-2; abundance: -; d_gene: -; v_gene: TRBV5-1; CDR3aa: CASSSIGGPNTGELFF; CDR3nt: TGCGCCAGCAGCTCGATTGGGGGGCCGAACACCGGGGAGCTGTTTTTT
j_gene: TRBJ2-3; abundance: -; d_gene: TRBD2; v_gene: TRBV7-2; CDR3aa: CASSSSGTRSDTQYF; CDR3nt: TGTGCCAGCAGCTCTAGCGGGACTAGATCAGATACGCAGTATTTT
j_gene: TRBJ2-3; abundance: once; d_gene: TRBD2; v_gene: TRBV9; CDR3aa: CASSVDTSGSQGTQYF; CDR3nt: TGTGCCAGCAGCGTTGACACTAGCGGGTCCCAGGGGACGCAGTATTTT
j_gene: TRBJ1-4; abundance: -; d_gene: -; v_gene: TRBV5-1; CDR3aa: CASTTGGDEKLFF; CDR3nt: TGCGCCAGCACGACAGGTGGGGATGAAAAACTGTTTTTT
j_gene: TRBJ1-6; abundance: -; d_gene: -; v_gene: TRBV5-5; CDR3aa: CASSFQASLATPLHF; CDR3nt: TGTGCCAGCAGCTTCCAGGCTTCGCTGGCAACACCCCTCCACTTT
j_gene: TRBJ2-7; abundance: -; d_gene: -; v_gene: TRBV19; CDR3aa: CASSVGSGEQYF; CDR3nt: TGTGCCAGTAGTGTGGGTAGCGGAGAGCAGTACTTC
j_gene: TRBJ1-2; abundance: -; d_gene: TRBD1; v_gene: TRBV5-1; CDR3aa: CASSLAGTERHYTF; CDR3nt: TGCGCCAGCAGCTTGGCCGGGACAGAACGCCACTACACCTTC
j_gene: TRBJ2-2; abundance: -; d_gene: TRBD1; v_gene: TRBV5-1; CDR3aa: CASRPVTGVNTGELFF; CDR3nt: TGCGCCAGCAGACCCGTGACAGGGGTGAACACCGGGGAGCTGTTTTTT
j_gene: TRBJ1-6; abundance: -; d_gene: -; v_gene: TRBV30; CDR3aa: CAWARWTLDNSPLHF; CDR3nt: TGTGCCTGGGCTCGATGGACACTAGATAATTCACCCCTCCACTTT
j_gene: TRBJ1-2; abundance: -; d_gene: -; v_gene: TRBV9; CDR3aa: CASSDDRAIGGYTF; CDR3nt: TGTGCCAGCAGCGACGACAGAGCGATAGGCGGCTACACCTTC
j_gene: TRBJ1-2; abundance: -; d_gene: -; v_gene: TRBV6-5; CDR3aa: CASSPGEVGFGGYTF; CDR3nt: TGTGCCAGCAGCCCCGGTGAGGTCGGCTTCGGGGGCTACACCTTC
j_gene: TRBJ2-1; abundance: -; d_gene: -; v_gene: TRBV10-3; CDR3aa: CAISASGSSYNEQFF; CDR3nt: TGTGCCATCAGTGCATCGGGAAGCTCCTACAATGAGCAGTTCTTC
j_gene: TRBJ2-7; abundance: -; d_gene: -; v_gene: TRBV28; CDR3aa: CASSPRLRASYEQYF; CDR3nt: TGTGCCAGCAGCCCCAGGCTGCGGGCCTCCTACGAGCAGTACTTC
j_gene: TRBJ2-7; abundance: -; d_gene: -; v_gene: TRBV23-1; CDR3aa: CASSQKARSSYEQYF; CDR3nt: TGCGCCAGCAGTCAAAAGGCACGGAGCTCCTACGAGCAGTACTTC
j_gene: TRBJ2-1; abundance: -; d_gene: -; v_gene: TRBV6-6; CDR3aa: CASSYESGRNEQFF; CDR3nt: TGTGCCAGCAGTTACGAAAGTGGGAGGAATGAGCAGTTCTTC
j_gene: TRBJ2-5; abundance: once; d_gene: -; v_gene: TRBV2; CDR3aa: CASRTGRIEETQYF; CDR3nt: TGTGCCAGCAGAACAGGCAGAATAGAGGAGACCCAGTACTTC
j_gene: TRBJ1-5; abundance: -; d_gene: -; v_gene: TRBV6-1; CDR3aa: CAEKGAFDNQPQHF; CDR3nt: TGTGCAGAGAAGGGAGCATTCGACAATCAGCCCCAGCATTTT
j_gene: TRBJ2-2; abundance: -; d_gene: -; v_gene: TRBV27; CDR3aa: CASSLSWSGELFF; CDR3nt: TGTGCCAGCAGTTTGAGTTGGTCCGGGGAGCTGTTTTTT
j_gene: TRBJ2-7; abundance: -; d_gene: -; v_gene: TRBV19; CDR3aa: CASTPTGSSYEQYF; CDR3nt: TGTGCCAGTACCCCGACGGGGAGCTCCTACGAGCAGTACTTC
j_gene: TRBJ2-2; abundance: -; d_gene: -; v_gene: TRBV7-9; CDR3aa: CASSFTGAANTGELFF; CDR3nt: TGTGCCAGCAGCTTCACCGGGGCAGCTAACACCGGGGAGCTGTTTTTT